The present TCR beta chain was sequenced within a study of blood T cell repertoires in COVID-19. Looking at the study overall: From the United States, Italy and Spain came samples of acute and convalescent COVID-19. T cells, B-cell-depleted T cells, or PBMCs provided the cDNA or gDNA that served as material.

In the original processing: Amplification of reference gene primers was used by the study to estimate nucleated cell counts. TCRdb keeps only in-frame clones here, not all; method: immunoSEQ multiplex PCR. That table furnishes V, J and clone size, whereas the DNA furnished D and trimming. This sample has 6,400 or so clones, with nearly 90% found just once. The CDR3 contains 14 residues. Germline CDR1 reads MNHEY; CDR2 reads SMNVEV (reference sequence). Trimming left V 3 bases short and J 3 bases short, with 11 bases between. The chain joins TRBV27 to TRBJ1-1, with TRBD1 as a possible D gene (5 bases). This clonotype was sampled from a man aged 65 to 85 with active COVID-19. Sequencing was carried out using peripheral blood. CDR3 sequence reads: CASSLWGGYTEAFF. The CDR3 DNA reads TGTGCCAGCAGTTTGTGGGGGGGATACACTGAAGCTTTCTTT.